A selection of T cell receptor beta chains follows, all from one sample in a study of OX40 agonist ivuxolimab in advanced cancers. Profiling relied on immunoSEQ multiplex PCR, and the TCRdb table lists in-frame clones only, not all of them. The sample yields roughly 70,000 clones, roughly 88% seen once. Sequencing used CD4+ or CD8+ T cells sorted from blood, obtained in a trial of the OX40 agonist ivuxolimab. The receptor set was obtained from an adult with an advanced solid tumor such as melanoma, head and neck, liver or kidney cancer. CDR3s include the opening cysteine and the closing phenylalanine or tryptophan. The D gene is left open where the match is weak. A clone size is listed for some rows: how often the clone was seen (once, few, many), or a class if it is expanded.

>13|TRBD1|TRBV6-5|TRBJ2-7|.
TGTGCCAGCAGTCGACAGGGAATAGACGAGCAGTACTTC
CASSRQGIDEQYF
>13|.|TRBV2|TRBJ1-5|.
TGTGCCAGCAGTGAAGAAATAAATCAGCCCCAGCATTTT
CASSEEINQPQHF
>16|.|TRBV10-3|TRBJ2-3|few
TGTGCCATCAGTGAGAGGAAAGGGCCGGGCACAGATACGCAGTATTTT
CAISERKGPGTDTQYF
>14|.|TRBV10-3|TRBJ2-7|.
TGTGCCATCAGTTCCAGGTCCCCCGTCTCCGAGCAGTACTTC
CAISSRSPVSEQYF
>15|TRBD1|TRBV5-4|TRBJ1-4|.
TGTGCCAGCAGCCTTAGACAGGGGATGGATGAAAAACTGTTTTTT
CASSLRQGMDEKLFF
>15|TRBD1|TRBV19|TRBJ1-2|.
TGTGCCAGTAGTATTCGGACAGGGAGGGAGAATGGCTACACCTTC
CASSIRTGRENGYTF
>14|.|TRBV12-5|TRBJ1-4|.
TGTGCTAGTGGGCATCAGGGCACTATTGAAAAACTGTTTTTT
CASGHQGTIEKLFF
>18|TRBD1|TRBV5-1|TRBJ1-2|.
TGCGCCAGCAGCCCTACCCTCCCCGGGACAGGACCCGCACGGGGCTACACCTTC
CASSPTLPGTGPARGYTF
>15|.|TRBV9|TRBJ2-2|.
TGTGCCAGCAGCGTAGCTTCGCGGGACACCGGGGAGCTGTTTTTT
CASSVASRDTGELFF
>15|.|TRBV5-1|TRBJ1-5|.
TGCGCCAGCAGCTTGGCCGGGATGAGCAATCAGCCCCAGCATTTT
CASSLAGMSNQPQHF
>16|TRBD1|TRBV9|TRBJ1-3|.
TGTGCCAGCAGCGTAGGGTCAGGGGGACAGGGGAACACCATATATTTT
CASSVGSGGQGNTIYF
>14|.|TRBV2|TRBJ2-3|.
TGTGCCAGCAGTGAATTAGGGGGTGAAAGAACGCAGTATTTT
CASSELGGERTQYF
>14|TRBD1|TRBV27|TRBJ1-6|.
TGTGCCAGCAGTCAACAGGGGGAGTATTCACCCCTCCACTTT
CASSQQGEYSPLHF
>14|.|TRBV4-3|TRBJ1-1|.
TGCGCCAGCAGCCAAGAGACAGGTACACCTGAAGCTTTCTTT
CASSQETGTPEAFF
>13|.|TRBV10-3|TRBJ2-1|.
TGTGCCATCAGTGAGTCGACATCCAATGAGCAGTTCTTC
CAISESTSNEQFF
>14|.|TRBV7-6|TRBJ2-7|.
TGTGCCAGCAGCTCTCAGGGGATACCCTACGAGCAGTACTTC
CASSSQGIPYEQYF
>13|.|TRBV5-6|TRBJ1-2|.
TGTGCCAGCAGCTTGGGAAGGGTCGGTGGCTACACCTTC
CASSLGRVGGYTF
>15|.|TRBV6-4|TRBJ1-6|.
TGTGCCAGCAGTGGATCTCCTCGAGGTGGCTCACCCCTCCACTTT
CASSGSPRGGSPLHF
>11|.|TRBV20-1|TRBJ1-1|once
TGCAGTGCTCTTTCATCAAGGGGAGCTTTCTTT
CSALSSRGAFF
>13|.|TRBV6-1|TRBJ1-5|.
TGTGCCAGCAGTGAAAGTGGCGCCGGGCCCCAGCATTTT
CASSESGAGPQHF
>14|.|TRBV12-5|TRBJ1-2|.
TGTGCTAGTGGTTTGCGGGATGGGGCAGGATCTTACACCTTC
CASGLRDGAGSYTF
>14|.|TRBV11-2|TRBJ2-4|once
TGTGCCAGCAGCTGGATTCGGGGCAAAAACATTCAGTACTTC
CASSWIRGKNIQYF
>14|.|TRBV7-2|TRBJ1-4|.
TGTGCCAGCAGCTTAGGTCAGGGGTTTGAAAAACTGTTTTTT
CASSLGQGFEKLFF
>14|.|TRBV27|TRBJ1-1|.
TGTGCCAGCAGTTTCAGTGGGGCGAACACTGAAGCTTTCTTT
CASSFSGANTEAFF
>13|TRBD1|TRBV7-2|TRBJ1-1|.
TGTGCCAGCAGCTACAAACAGGGGACTGAAGCTTTCTTT
CASSYKQGTEAFF
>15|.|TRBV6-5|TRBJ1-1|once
TGTGCCAGCAGTCGACCCTCCATTCAGGGGACTGAAGCTTTCTTT
CASSRPSIQGTEAFF
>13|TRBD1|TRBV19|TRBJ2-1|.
TGTGCCAGTACGAGGACAGGAAATAATGAGCAGTTCTTC
CASTRTGNNEQFF
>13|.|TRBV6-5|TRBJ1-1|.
TGTGCCAGCAGTTTCGGATCGGGCACTGAAGCTTTCTTT
CASSFGSGTEAFF
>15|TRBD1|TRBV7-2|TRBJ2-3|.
TGTGCCAGCAGCGTCCGGGACAGCAACACAGATACGCAGTATTTT
CASSVRDSNTDTQYF
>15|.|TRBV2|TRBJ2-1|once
TGTGCCAGCAAGGACGGCGGGTCTTCCTACAATGAGCAGTTCTTC
CASKDGGSSYNEQFF
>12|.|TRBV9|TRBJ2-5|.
TGTGCCAGCAGCGTTGGGGGTGAGACCCAGTACTTC
CASSVGGETQYF
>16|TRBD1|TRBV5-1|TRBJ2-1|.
TGCGCCAGCAGCTTGAGACAGGGGGGATCCTACAATGAGCAGTTCTTC
CASSLRQGGSYNEQFF
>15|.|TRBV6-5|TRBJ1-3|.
TGTGCCAGCAGTTACGAGGGCGTCTCTGGAAACACCATATATTTT
CASSYEGVSGNTIYF
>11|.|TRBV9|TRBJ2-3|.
TGTGCCAGCAGCGTAGCAGATACGCAGTATTTT
CASSVADTQYF
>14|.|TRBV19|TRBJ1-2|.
TGTGCCAGTAGTCCTCGGGACGCACTCTATGGCTACACCTTC
CASSPRDALYGYTF
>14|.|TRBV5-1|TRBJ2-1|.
TGCGCCAGCAGCTTGTCCGAGGCCTACAATGAGCAGTTCTTC
CASSLSEAYNEQFF
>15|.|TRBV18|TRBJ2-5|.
TGTGCCAGCTCCCCGGGGCGGCTCCCGCAAGAGACCCAGTACTTC
CASSPGRLPQETQYF
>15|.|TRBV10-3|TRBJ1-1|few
TGTGCCATCAGTGAGTTTCTCGAGATGAACACTGAAGCTTTCTTT
CAISEFLEMNTEAFF
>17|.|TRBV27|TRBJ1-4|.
TGTGCCAGCAGTCGAATAGGCCTCAGGGTCGGTAATGAAAAACTGTTTTTT
CASSRIGLRVGNEKLFF
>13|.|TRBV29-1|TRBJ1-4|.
TGCAGCGTTGGATCAGGGGCGGCTGAAAAACTGTTTTTT
CSVGSGAAEKLFF
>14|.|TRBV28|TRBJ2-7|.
TGTGCCACCCAATCCGGGACCTACTCCTACGAGCAGTACTTC
CATQSGTYSYEQYF
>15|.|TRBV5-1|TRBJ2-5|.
TGCGCCAGCAGCTCCTCGTCCGGACCACAAGAGACCCAGTACTTC
CASSSSSGPQETQYF
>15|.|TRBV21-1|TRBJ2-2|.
TGTGCCGTACCTTTTGGGGGGCCTAACACCGGGGAGCTGTTTTTT
CAVPFGGPNTGELFF
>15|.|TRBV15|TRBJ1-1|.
TGTGCCACCAGCAGCGGTTGGGGCTCAACATCCGAAGCTTTCTTT
CATSSGWGSTSEAFF
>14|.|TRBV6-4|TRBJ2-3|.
TGTGCCAGCAGTGCAAAGACTGTCGGAGATACGCAGTATTTT
CASSAKTVGDTQYF
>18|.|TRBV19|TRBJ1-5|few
TGTGCCAGTAGTATAGATGGGGGATACCGGGGGTCGGGTCAGCCCCAGCATTTT
CASSIDGGYRGSGQPQHF
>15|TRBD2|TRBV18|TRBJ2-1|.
TGTGCCAGCTCACCCCTAGCGGGGTCATACAATGAGCAGTTCTTC
CASSPLAGSYNEQFF
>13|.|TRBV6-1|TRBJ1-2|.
TGTGCCAGCAGTGAAGAAGGGGAAGGCGGCTACACCTTC
CASSEEGEGGYTF
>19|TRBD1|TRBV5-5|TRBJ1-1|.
TGTGCCAGCAGCCGGGGACAGGGGATAGGGACCGGCTTGAACACTGAAGCTTTCTTT
CASSRGQGIGTGLNTEAFF
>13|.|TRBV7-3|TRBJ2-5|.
TGTGCCAGCAGCTCCAACACCCAAGAGACCCAGTACTTC
CASSSNTQETQYF
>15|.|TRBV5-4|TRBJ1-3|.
TGTGCCAGCAGCTTGGGGGCCTCCTCTGGAAACACCATATATTTT
CASSLGASSGNTIYF
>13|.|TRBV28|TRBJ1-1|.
TGTGCCAGCAGTTTAACGAGAAACACTGAAGCTTTCTTT
CASSLTRNTEAFF
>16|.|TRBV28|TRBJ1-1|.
TGTGCCAGCAGCGGATCTAACCTCCAACGAACACTGAAAGCTTTCTTT
CASSGSNLQRTLKAFF
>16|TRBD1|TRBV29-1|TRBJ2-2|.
TGCAGCGTTTACACAGGGGGCCGGGGGAACACCGGGGAGCTGTTTTTT
CSVYTGGRGNTGELFF
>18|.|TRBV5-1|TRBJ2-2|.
TGCGCCAGCAGCCCTGGCCCGGGGGGCTTAGGCGGATTTGGGGAGCTGTTTTTT
CASSPGPGGLGGFGELFF
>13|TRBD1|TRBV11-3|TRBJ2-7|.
TGTGCCAGCAGCTCCCGACAGGGCTACGAGCAGTACTTC
CASSSRQGYEQYF
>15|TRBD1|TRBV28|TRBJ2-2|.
TGTGCCAGCAGGCCGACAGGGTGGCAGGCCGGGGAGCTGTTTTTT
CASRPTGWQAGELFF